A selection of T cell receptor beta chains follows, all from one sample in a study of blood T cell repertoires in COVID-19. The table came from immunoSEQ multiplex PCR; TCRdb's copy has only in-frame clones and leaves some out. Among around 140,000 clones, about nine tenths were seen once, and the ten largest hold approximately 4%. Sequenced input: PBMCs or T cells enriched from blood (not recorded which). The receptors were gathered from a woman between 40 and 55 years old who had been exposed to COVID-19. CDR3s include the opening cysteine and the closing phenylalanine or tryptophan. D genes are given only for firm matches. Clone size is stated in some rows and not others, as once, few, many or a class when expanded.

clone size	D gene	V gene	J gene	CDR3 length	CDR3 protein	CDR3 DNA
NA	TRBD2	TRBV28	TRBJ2-1	16	CASVPRGTSGWYEQFF	TGTGCCAGCGTGCCCCGCGGGACTAGCGGGTGGTATGAGCAGTTCTTC
NA	TRBD1	TRBV5-6	TRBJ2-1	15	CASSRQGWDWNEQFF	TGTGCCAGCAGCCGACAGGGTTGGGATTGGAATGAGCAGTTCTTC
few	TRBD1	TRBV3-1/TRBV3-2	TRBJ2-7	17	CASGRRDSTQEPYEQYF	TGTGCCAGCGGGCGACGGGACAGCACCCAGGAGCCCTACGAGCAGTACTTC
NA	NA	TRBV7-2	TRBJ1-4	16	CASSARGVSTNEKLFF	TGTGCCAGCAGCGCTCGAGGTGTGTCAACTAATGAAAAACTGTTTTTT
once	TRBD2	TRBV6-2/TRBV6-3	TRBJ2-5	14	CASSYSKAGGSRYF	TGTGCCAGCAGTTACTCGAAGGCGGGGGGCTCTAGGTACTTC
NA	TRBD1	TRBV5-1	TRBJ2-1	16	CASSYNTGQGGGEQFF	TGCGCCAGCAGCTATAACACGGGACAGGGAGGAGGTGAGCAGTTCTTC
NA	NA	TRBV4-1	TRBJ1-5	14	CASSQDRVGQPQHF	TGCGCCAGCAGCCAAGACAGGGTTGGTCAGCCCCAGCATTTT
NA	NA	TRBV4-1	TRBJ1-4	15	CASSLRTATNEKLFF	TGCGCCAGCAGTCTAAGGACTGCAACTAATGAAAAACTGTTTTTT
NA	NA	TRBV5-6	TRBJ2-7	15	CASEQNRIGYSEQYF	TGTGCCAGCGAACAAAACAGGATTGGGTACTCCGAGCAGTACTTC
NA	NA	TRBV5-1	TRBJ2-7	11	CARGRVYEQYF	TGCGCCAGGGGCAGGGTCTACGAGCAGTACTTC
NA	TRBD1	TRBV9	TRBJ1-3	14	CASSVDRGGNTIYF	TGTGCCAGCAGCGTAGACAGGGGTGGAAACACCATATATTTT
once	TRBD1	TRBV7-9	TRBJ2-7	13	CASSFRQGYEQYF	TGTGCCAGCAGCTTCCGACAGGGCTACGAGCAGTACTTC
once	TRBD1	TRBV19	TRBJ1-5	15	CASSDDRGGHQPQHF	TGTGCCAGTAGTGACGACAGGGGAGGACACCAGCCCCAGCATTTT
NA	NA	TRBV3-1/TRBV3-2	TRBJ1-5	12	CASSAGNQPQHF	TGTGCCAGCAGCGCAGGGAATCAGCCCCAGCATTTT
NA	NA	TRBV2	TRBJ1-2	15	CASSEAVDSAYGYTF	TGTGCCAGCAGTGAAGCGGTGGACAGTGCCTATGGCTACACCTTC
once	TRBD2	TRBV13	TRBJ2-1	16	CASSYSGLAGGWEQFF	TGTGCCAGCAGCTACTCCGGACTAGCGGGAGGTTGGGAGCAGTTCTTC
NA	NA	TRBV21-1	TRBJ1-2	15	CASSSPTDLNYGYTF	TGTGCCAGCAGCAGCCCGACAGATCTGAACTATGGCTACACCTTC
NA	NA	TRBV5-8	TRBJ2-1	13	CASSPRDSNEQFF	TGTGCCAGCAGCCCCCGGGACTCCAATGAGCAGTTCTTC
NA	TRBD1	TRBV3-1/TRBV3-2	TRBJ2-7	12	CASRDRSYEQYF	TGTGCCAGCAGGGACAGGTCGTACGAGCAGTACTTC
few	NA	TRBV7-9	TRBJ2-7	14	CASSLAAGNYEQYF	TGTGCCAGCAGCTTAGCAGCAGGGAACTACGAGCAGTACTTC
few	NA	TRBV6-5	TRBJ1-1	10	CAILKAEAFF	TGTGCCATCTTAAAAGCAGAAGCTTTCTTT
NA	NA	TRBV28	TRBJ1-5	13	CASSLGENEPQHF	TGTGCCAGCAGTTTAGGGGAGAACGAGCCCCAGCATTTT
NA	TRBD1	TRBV5-1	TRBJ1-3	15	CASSLQGDSGNTIYF	TGCGCCAGCAGCTTACAGGGGGACTCTGGAAACACCATATATTTT
NA	NA	TRBV21-1	TRBJ2-1	15	CASSTWGLQQNEQFF	TGTGCCAGCAGCACATGGGGACTCCAACAAAATGAGCAGTTCTTC
few	NA	TRBV3-1/TRBV3-2	TRBJ2-7	13	CASSRNRDHEQYF	TGTGCCAGCAGCCGAAACAGGGATCACGAGCAGTACTTC
NA	TRBD1	TRBV27	TRBJ1-1	13	CASSMTGGTEAFF	TGTGCCAGCAGTATGACAGGGGGCACTGAAGCTTTCTTT
NA	TRBD2	TRBV7-2	TRBJ2-1	16	CASSWPGLAVYNEQFF	TGTGCCAGCAGCTGGCCGGGACTAGCGGTCTACAATGAGCAGTTCTTC
NA	TRBD1	TRBV29-1	TRBJ1-5	16	CSVLEEGATGNQPQHF	TGCAGCGTTTTAGAGGAGGGGGCAACTGGCAATCAGCCCCAGCATTTT
once	NA	TRBV12-3/TRBV12-4	TRBJ1-1	12	CASSAGSTEAFF	TGTGCCAGCAGCGCAGGGTCAACTGAAGCTTTCTTT
once	NA	TRBV6-5	TRBJ1-6	14	CAIGLGGRDSPLHF	TGTGCCATAGGCCTGGGGGGGCGCGATTCACCCCTCCACTTT
NA	NA	TRBV7-2	TRBJ2-7	15	CASSIQPEGLYEQYF	TGTGCCAGCAGCATCCAACCGGAGGGCCTTTACGAGCAGTACTTC
NA	TRBD1	TRBV28	TRBJ1-2	14	CASNLGTGGNGYTF	TGTGCCAGCAATTTGGGGACAGGGGGCAATGGCTACACCTTC
NA	NA	TRBV6-5	TRBJ2-5	13	CASRQGIQETQYF	TGTGCCAGCAGACAGGGTATCCAAGAGACCCAGTACTTC
NA	NA	TRBV5-1	TRBJ1-3	13	CASSPGGGNTIYF	TGCGCCAGCAGTCCGGGAGGTGGAAACACCATATATTTT
NA	NA	TRBV5-6	TRBJ1-2	14	CASSLAQGRIGYTF	TGTGCCAGCAGCTTGGCCCAGGGCCGGATTGGCTACACCTTC
NA	NA	TRBV27	TRBJ1-5	17	CASQKLAGTSIHQPQHF	TGTGCCAGCCAGAAACTTGCGGGTACTTCGATCCATCAGCCCCAGCATTTT
NA	TRBD1	TRBV2	TRBJ1-5	14	CASSGGQWDQPQHF	TGTGCCAGCAGTGGGGGACAGTGGGATCAGCCCCAGCATTTT
NA	TRBD1	TRBV27	TRBJ1-2	13	CASSSGQGYGYTF	TGTGCCAGCAGTTCTGGACAGGGCTATGGCTACACCTTC
NA	NA	TRBV10-2	TRBJ2-2	15	CASSEPGLSTGELFF	TGCGCCAGCAGTGAGCCGGGACTTTCTACCGGGGAGCTGTTTTTT
NA	NA	TRBV7-6	TRBJ1-4	16	CASSLGPPGLNEKLFF	TGTGCCAGCAGCTTAGGACCCCCAGGCCTGAATGAAAAACTGTTTTTT
NA	TRBD1	TRBV28	TRBJ1-1	15	CASSSYRTGLTEAFF	TGTGCCAGCAGTTCCTACCGGACAGGGCTAACTGAAGCTTTCTTT
NA	TRBD2	TRBV5-4	TRBJ2-7	15	CASSLDAGGSDEQYF	TGTGCCAGCAGCTTGGACGCGGGGGGATCCGACGAGCAGTACTTC
NA	NA	TRBV15	TRBJ2-5	14	CATSRDRGVETQYF	TGTGCCACCAGCAGAGATCGCGGGGTGGAGACCCAGTACTTC
NA	TRBD2	TRBV11-2	TRBJ2-1	15	CASSIELALYNEQFF	TGTGCCAGCAGCATTGAACTAGCGCTTTACAATGAGCAGTTCTTC
NA	NA	TRBV3-1/TRBV3-2	TRBJ1-2	16	CASSQDKTSPGYGYTF	TGTGCCAGCAGCCAAGATAAGACAAGTCCAGGATATGGCTACACCTTC
once	TRBD1	TRBV2	TRBJ1-2	15	CASRIGQGAGYGYTF	TGTGCCAGCAGGATCGGACAGGGGGCGGGCTATGGCTACACCTTC
once	TRBD1	TRBV3-1/TRBV3-2	TRBJ2-4	13	CASSRDRGGIQYF	TGTGCCAGCAGCCGGGACAGGGGGGGCATTCAGTACTTC
NA	TRBD1	TRBV7-2	TRBJ1-2	14	CASSPGRGQEQYTF	TGTGCCAGCAGCCCTGGAAGGGGGCAGGAGCAGTACACCTTC
NA	TRBD1	TRBV5-1	TRBJ1-2	14	CASSLGQGGYGYTF	TGCGCCAGCAGCTTAGGACAGGGAGGCTATGGCTACACCTTC
few	TRBD1	TRBV7-9	TRBJ2-1	15	CASSFGTGTSNEQFF	TGTGCCAGCAGCTTCGGGACAGGGACCTCCAATGAGCAGTTCTTC
NA	NA	TRBV10-2	TRBJ2-1	13	CATLESSYNEQFF	TGCGCCACTCTGGAGAGCTCCTACAATGAGCAGTTCTTC
NA	NA	TRBV28	TRBJ1-1	16	CASSSPMAAQNTEAFF	TGTGCCAGCAGTTCCCCCATGGCGGCTCAGAACACTGAAGCTTTCTTT
once	TRBD2	TRBV14	TRBJ2-7	14	CASSLLAGDYEQYF	TGTGCCAGCAGCCTCCTGGCGGGAGACTACGAGCAGTACTTC
NA	NA	TRBV28	TRBJ2-7	13	CASSLLMAYEQYF	TGTGCCAGCAGTTTACTGATGGCTTACGAGCAGTACTTC
NA	NA	TRBV18	TRBJ1-4	16	CASSPPIQATNEKLFF	TGTGCCAGCTCACCCCCTATTCAAGCAACTAATGAAAAACTGTTTTTT